This passage covers 11 T cell receptor beta chains from one sample sequenced in a study of CD8 T cells in Susac syndrome. Reverse transcription of roughly 0.5 to 1 ug RNA was performed with random hexamers. TCRdb re-analysed the immunoSEQ multiplex PCR reads in MiXCR, keeping a single row per CDR3 protein. The top ten clones hold 0.08% to 0.11% of a sample with roughly 200,000 distinct CDR3 sequences, roughly 94% of them seen once. The specimen sequenced was CD4+ T cells from PBMCs. The receptors were sampled from a human donor in good health.

The chain couples TRBV12-3 or TRBV12-4 to TRBJ1-5; D not resolved. The CDR3 covers 14 residues. V was shortened by 6 bases and J by 6 bases, with 15 bases between the two germline ends. The CDR3 bases are TGTGCCAGCAGCCGCCTGCCGGGTGGTCAGCCCCAGCATTTT. It codes for CASSRLPGGQPQHF.

The V and J genes are TRBV12-3 or TRBV12-4 and TRBJ2-5; tentative D call: TRBD1 (6 bases). The V end lost 6 bases, the J end lost 1 base, and 9 bases lay between the germline ends. The length of the CDR3 is 13 residues. CDR3 nucleotide sequence: TGTGCCAGCAGCCGGGACACCCAAGAGACCCAGTACTTC. Its protein product is CASSRDTQETQYF.

This clonotype appeared a single time. The rearrangement joins TRBV20-1 to TRBJ2-1, with TRBD2 matching over 8 bases. CDR3 length equals 15 residues. Losses at the gene ends were 1 base for V and 5 bases for J; bases not matched to a gene: 7. The germline gives CDR1 DFQATT, CDR2 SNEGSKA (reference sequence). The CDR3: CSARVGSGIHNEQFF. CDR3 bases: TGCAGTGCTAGAGTGGGTAGCGGGATTCACAATGAGCAGTTCTTC.

This CDR3 is CASSQQLAGAQETQYF. The CDR3 DNA reads TGCGCCAGCAGCCAACAACTAGCGGGAGCACAAGAGACCCAGTACTTC. The rearrangement joins TRBV5-1 to TRBJ2-5, with 11 positions matching TRBD2. The trim removed 4 bases at V and 2 bases at J, leaving 7 bases unmatched. There are 16 residues in the CDR3. The germline V gene encodes CDR1 SGHRS and CDR2 YFSETQ.

This clonotype was seen a single time. The chain combines TRBV7-9 with TRBJ2-5; 7 nucleotides align to TRBD1. The junction had 13 bases not matched to a gene; V was cut back by 5 bases and J by 4 bases. The CDR3 runs 16 residues. Germline V lookup: CDR1 SEHNR, CDR2 FQNEAQ (reference sequence). DNA of the CDR3: TGTGCCAGCAGCCAACCACAGGGGACGTTGGGAGAGACCCAGTACTTC. It is translated as CASSQPQGTLGETQYF.

This clonotype occurred a few times. This chain links TRBV11-2 with TRBJ2-3, with TRBD2 matching over 14 bases. The CDR3 has 14 amino acids. Unmatched junction bases numbered 5, after V lost 9 bases and J lost 6 bases. Germline CDR1 and CDR2: SGHAT and FQNNGV. CDR3 residues: CASRLAGGGDTQYF. The DNA for the CDR3 is TGTGCCAGTCGACTAGCGGGAGGGGGGGATACGCAGTATTTT.

The chain has TRBV6-6 and TRBJ2-5; D might be TRBD1 (5 bases). The CDR3 has 15 amino acids. Germline CDR1 and CDR2: MNHNY and SVGAGI (reference sequence). The V and J ends lost 7 bases and 2 bases respectively, with 17 bases between them. The CDR3 loop is CASTNPGLGQETQYF. Written as DNA, the CDR3 is TGTGCCAGCACCAACCCAGGGTTAGGGCAAGAGACCCAGTACTTC.

The V and J genes are TRBV7-3 and TRBJ2-5; D is tentatively TRBD1 or TRBD2 (7 bases each). The CDR3 extends over 14 amino acids. Germline V gene data show CDR1 as SGHTA and CDR2 as FQGTGA. Trimming removed 5 bases from V and 9 bases from J, with 19 bases in between. The CDR3 loop reads CASSPRGGQGPQYF. The CDR3 nucleotides read TGTGCCAGCAGCCCCAGGGGGGGCCAGGGCCCCCAGTACTTC.

The genes are TRBV29-1 and TRBJ1-1, with D possibly being TRBD1 (5 bases). V was shortened by 4 bases and J by 2 bases, with 17 bases between the two germline ends. The CDR3 is 15 amino acids. From germline, CDR1 is SQVTM and CDR2 ANQGSEA. This CDR3 reads CSVVFPGGLNTEAFF. The CDR3 DNA follows: TGCAGCGTTGTTTTTCCCGGGGGTCTTAACACTGAAGCTTTCTTT.

The chain is built from TRBV2 and TRBJ1-6; D is uncertain. The germline V gene has CDR1 SNHLY and CDR2 FYNNEI. The CDR3 loop spans 15 amino acids. The ends were cut back, 4 bases at V and 7 bases at J, with 14 bases in the middle. The CDR3 bases are TGTGCCAGCAGTGGGGATCCCCGAGGAAATTCACCCCTCCACTTT. As protein: CASSGDPRGNSPLHF.

The rearrangement joins TRBV28 to TRBJ2-7, with D hard to call. The CDR3 length is 13 residues. Germline assignment: CDR1 MDHEN and CDR2 SYDVKM. The V gene lost 8 bases and the J gene lost 0 bases, with 11 bases spanning the gap. CDR3 in DNA: TGTGCCAGCTCACCCCCAAGCTCCTACGAGCAGTACGTC. This translates into CASSPPSSYEQYV.